The 9 T cell receptor beta chains below were found in one sample sequenced in a study of blood T cell repertoires in COVID-19. The protocol was immunoSEQ multiplex PCR, while the TCRdb copy is restricted to in-frame clones and leaves out a portion. The table shows more than 85,000 clones, with 87% occurring only once. Source material: peripheral blood. All receptors derive from a man aged 50 to 60 with active COVID-19.

V usage is TRBV18 and J usage is TRBJ1-3; possibly TRBD1 for D (6 bases). CDR3 size: 16 residues. Per germline, CDR1 KGHSH and CDR2 LQKENI. V was cut by 3 bases and J by 4 bases, with 16 bases left in between. The CDR3 protein is CASSPGAPSAGNTIYF. The CDR3 DNA is TGTGCCAGCTCACCGGGGGCGCCTTCTGCGGGAAACACCATATATTTT.

The rearrangement uses TRBV7-2 and TRBJ2-2; D may be TRBD1 (6 bases). V gave up 6 bases and J gave up 1 base, with 12 bases separating them. The CDR3 loop spans 15 amino acids. CDR1 SGHTA and CDR2 FQGNSA come from the germline V gene. Here the CDR3 reads CASRRGTLNTGELFF. The CDR3 nucleotides are TGTGCCAGCAGACGAGGGACACTGAACACCGGGGAGCTGTTTTTT. The full variable domain, its missing parts supplied by reference TRBV7-2 and TRBJ2-2, is GAGVSQSPSNKVTEKGKDVELRCDPISGHTALYWYRQSLGQGLEFLIYFQGNSAPDKSGLPSDRFSAERTGGSVSTLTIQRTQQEDSAVYLCASRRGTLNTGELFFGEGSRLTVL.

The rearrangement uses TRBV3-1 (or the pseudogene TRBV3-2) and TRBJ1-1; TRBD1 is a possible D gene (6 bases). Trimming stripped 4 bases from V and 1 base from J, with 13 bases between. In germline, CDR1 is LGHDT, CDR2 YNNKEL (reference sequence). There are 15 residues in the CDR3. The CDR3 protein is CASSRKGEPNTEAFF. CDR3 coding DNA: TGTGCCAGCAGCCGCAAGGGGGAGCCGAACACTGAAGCTTTCTTT.

The chain couples TRBV7-8 to TRBJ1-6; D ambiguous. Germline loops: CDR1 SGHVS, CDR2 FQNEAQ. Trimming shortened V by 0 bases and J by 10 bases, and 16 bases separated the two germline ends. The CDR3 consists of 16 residues. CDR3 loop: CASSLAGVWVGSPLHF. The CDR3 DNA follows: TGTGCCAGCAGCTTAGCCGGGGTGTGGGTTGGCTCACCCCTCCACTTT.

V usage is TRBV6-6 and J usage is TRBJ2-1, with a tentative D call TRBD1 (8 bases). In germline, CDR1 is MNHNY, CDR2 SVGAGI (reference sequence). This CDR3 is 15 amino acids long. Deletions cut 5 bases from V and 6 bases from J, with 17 bases between. The CDR3: CASSPRQGRGNEQFF. In DNA, the CDR3 is TGTGCCAGCAGTCCGCGACAGGGGAGGGGCAATGAGCAGTTCTTC.

The CDR3 loop reads CASSRGDEQYF. The CDR3 nucleotides are TGTGCCAGCAGTCGGGGAGACGAGCAGTACTTC. This chain links TRBV6-2 or TRBV6-3 with TRBJ2-7, with D possibly matching TRBD2 (5 bases). Looked up from germline, CDR1 is MNHEY and CDR2 is SVGEGT. V dropped 5 bases and J dropped 5 bases, with 7 bases sitting between them. The CDR3 has 11 residues.

This clone was observed a few times. The genes are TRBV4-2 and TRBJ1-5; D uncertain. The length of the CDR3 is 13 residues. The germline gives CDR1 LGHNA, CDR2 YNFKEQ. Trimming pared 0 bases from V and 5 bases from J, leaving 5 bases between. CDR3 DNA: TGTGCCAGCAGCCAAGATCCGGATCAGCCCCAGCATTTT. Translating it yields CASSQDPDQPQHF.

The J gene is TRBJ2-7, the V gene TRBV7-8; 7 bases are a match to TRBD1. This CDR3 spans 17 amino acids. J gave up 0 bases and V 5 bases, and 13 bases lay outside the gene matches. CDR1 and CDR2 from the germline V gene are SGHVS and FQNEAQ. The CDR3 protein is CASSQTTGVVSSYEQYF. CDR3 nucleotides: TGTGCCAGCAGCCAAACCACAGGGGTTGTTTCCTCCTACGAGCAGTACTTC.

The chain combines TRBV15 with TRBJ2-2; no definite D call. This CDR3 contains 14 residues. The germline V gene has CDR1 LNHNV and CDR2 YYDKDF (reference sequence). Between the trimmed V and J ends, which lost 5 bases and 1 base, there was a span of 8 bases. The CDR3 region is CATSLAENTGELFF. The CDR3 nucleotides are TGTGCCACCAGCCTGGCAGAGAACACCGGGGAGCTGTTTTTT.